A single sample gave rise to the 18 T cell receptor beta chains below, sequenced in a study of T-cell memory formation after mild COVID-19. TCRdb reprocessed the 5' RACE reads via MiXCR and lists one record per CDR3 protein. The table records around 250,000 distinct CDR3 sequences, about a sixth of them present only once. The sequenced sample consisted of PBMCs or a T cell subset sorted from them (not recorded which). The receptors come from a man between 18 and 35 years old who had mild COVID-19 (a few samples of this study predate the infection). Cell type and time point are not known.

This clonotype was counted between two and nine times. The chain recombines TRBV18 with TRBJ1-1; 7 nucleotides agree with TRBD1. Trimming cost V 3 bases and J 2 bases; bases outside gene matches: 9. The germline V gene encodes CDR1 KGHSH and CDR2 LQKENI. The CDR3 loop spans 16 amino acids. The chain's CDR3 is CASSPIMGQTNTEAFF. The DNA of the CDR3 is TGTGCCAGCTCACCTATTATGGGACAGACAAACACTGAAGCTTTCTTT.

The chain employs TRBV6-1 and TRBJ1-1, with D possibly being TRBD1 (6 bases). V lost 8 bases and J lost 13, with 23 bases in between. Looked up from germline, CDR1 is MNHNS and CDR2 is SASEGT. The CDR3 sequence is 13 residues long. The CDR3 region is CASGSPGGGHDFF. The CDR3 bases are TGTGCCAGCGGGTCCCCGGGCGGGGGGCATGATTTCTTT.

This clonotype has only a few counts. The chain couples TRBV20-1 to TRBJ2-1, with 8 bases fitting TRBD1. The CDR3 is 12 residues long. V trimming: 4 bases; J trimming: 8 bases; junction bases outside the gene matches: 4. The germline V gene encodes CDR1 DFQATT and CDR2 SNEGSKA (reference sequence). The CDR3 loop is CSATPRGHEQFF. The CDR3 DNA follows: TGCAGTGCTACCCCCAGGGGGCATGAGCAGTTCTTC.

The chain links TRBV30 to TRBJ1-2; no definite D call. Looked up from germline, CDR1 is GTSNPN and CDR2 is SVGIG (reference sequence). The CDR3 length is 13 residues. The V end lost 1 base, the J end lost 6 bases, and 12 bases lay between the germline ends. CDR3 bases: TGTGCCTGGAGTGGGATCAGGAGAAATGGCTACACCTTC. This sequence encodes CAWSGIRRNGYTF.

This chain links TRBV9 with TRBJ2-1; the D gene is possibly TRBD2 (5 bases). The germline CDR1 and CDR2 sequences are SGDLS and YYNGEE. V lost 4 bases to trimming and J lost 2 bases, with 13 bases between them. The CDR3 totals 15 residues. The CDR3, as DNA: TGTGCCAGCAGCCCCCGGCGGGCCCCCTACAATGAGCAGTTCTTC. Its translation is CASSPRRAPYNEQFF.

This clonotype has only a few counts. The genes are TRBV4-3 and TRBJ2-2; D gene uncertain. The CDR3 length is 17 residues. Germline-derived CDR1 and CDR2 are LGHNA and YSLEER. Trimming cost V 0 bases and J 0 bases, with 11 bases left between them. CDR3 nucleotides: TGCGCCAGCAGCCAAGATGGGGTACCTACGAACACCGGGGAGCTGTTTTTT. Translated, it gives CASSQDGVPTNTGELFF.

The chain carries TRBV7-2 and TRBJ1-4; D is possibly TRBD1 (6 bases). The CDR3 extends over 14 amino acids. With 4 bases removed from V and 6 bases from J, the gap between germline ends came to 12 bases. The V gene's germline CDR1 is SGHTA and CDR2 FQGNSA. CDR3 residues: CASSWRGQDEKLFF. In DNA, the CDR3 is TGTGCCAGCAGCTGGCGGGGGCAGGATGAAAAACTGTTTTTT. The full variable domain, rest sourced from reference TRBV7-2 and TRBJ1-4, is GAGVSQSPSNKVTEKGKDVELRCDPISGHTALYWYRQSLGQGLEFLIYFQGNSAPDKSGLPSDRFSAERTGGSVSTLTIQRTQQEDSAVYLCASSWRGQDEKLFFGSGTQLSVL.

This clonotype was recorded many times. The J gene is TRBJ1-5, the V gene TRBV6-5; D is unresolved. V was pared by 6 bases and J by 7 bases, with 10 bases between. The CDR3 has 12 residues. Germline V gives CDR1 MNHEY, CDR2 SVGAGI. CDR3 sequence reads: CASRVPGQPQHF. The CDR3 DNA sequence: TGTGCCAGCAGGGTCCCGGGGCAGCCCCAGCATTTT.

This clonotype was observed many times. This chain joins TRBV7-6 and TRBJ2-1, with TRBD1 matching over 9 bases. Germline V gene data show CDR1 as SGHVS and CDR2 as FNYEAQ. The CDR3 loop spans 15 amino acids. Trimming at V came to 4 bases and at J to 7 bases, leaving 8 bases not matched to a gene. CDR3 sequence (DNA): TGTGCCAGCAGCTCACCTCGGGGACAGGGAAATGAGCAGTTCTTC. Encoded protein: CASSSPRGQGNEQFF.

The J gene is TRBJ1-2, the V gene TRBV4-3, with D hard to call. This CDR3 is built from 16 residues. Germline V gene data show CDR1 as LGHNA and CDR2 as YSLEER. The V and J ends lost 1 base and 1 base respectively, with 13 bases between them. The CDR3 sequence is CASSQGRKGYNYGYTF. The CDR3 DNA is TGCGCCAGCAGCCAAGGGAGAAAGGGATATAACTATGGCTACACCTTC.

This clonotype was counted a few times. The rearrangement links TRBV12-3 or TRBV12-4 to TRBJ1-3, with TRBD1 identical over 8 bases. V lost 6 bases, J lost 3 bases, and 4 bases stayed unmatched. This CDR3 comprises 14 residues. CDR3 protein: CASSVQGVGNTIYF. The CDR3 region has the DNA TGTGCCAGCAGCGTACAGGGGGTTGGAAACACCATATATTTT.

The chain joins TRBV11-2 to TRBJ1-1; TRBD1 matches at 9 bases. V was pared by 7 bases and J by 4 bases, with 4 bases of the junction left unmatched. CDR3 length equals 13 residues. CDR1 is SGHAT, CDR2 FQNNGV, per germline. CDR3 region: CASTMTGGTEAFF. The DNA of the CDR3 is TGTGCCAGCACCATGACAGGGGGCACTGAAGCTTTCTTT.

This clonotype was seen a handful of times. The V and J genes are TRBV11-2 and TRBJ2-3; D uncertain. The CDR3 extends over 15 amino acids. The germline gives CDR1 SGHAT, CDR2 FQNNGV. Trimming took off 0 bases at V and 5 bases at J, with 12 bases between the two ends. DNA of the CDR3: TGTGCCAGCAGCTTAGAACTGTTGGGTGGAGATACGCAGTATTTT. Translating it yields CASSLELLGGDTQYF.

In its sample, this clonotype was seen many times. V usage is TRBV7-2 and J usage is TRBJ2-7; 7 nucleotides agree with TRBD2. With V trimmed by 4 bases and J by 4 bases, 10 bases remained unmatched. The CDR3 covers 15 residues. The germline gives CDR1 SGHTA, CDR2 FQGNSA. CDR3 protein: CASSYEGGGNYEQYF. The CDR3 DNA sequence: TGTGCCAGCAGCTACGAGGGCGGGGGAAATTACGAGCAGTACTTC. The full variable domain, its missing parts supplied by reference TRBV7-2 and TRBJ2-7, is GAGVSQSPSNKVTEKGKDVELRCDPISGHTALYWYRQSLGQGLEFLIYFQGNSAPDKSGLPSDRFSAERTGGSVSTLTIQRTQQEDSAVYLCASSYEGGGNYEQYFGPGTRLTVT.

The genes are TRBV11-2 and TRBJ1-1, with a weak D call TRBD1 (5 bases). Germline V gene lookup returns CDR1 SGHAT and CDR2 FQNNGV. Trimming took 0 bases from V and 0 from J, leaving 17 bases between them. This CDR3 is 18 amino acids long. The CDR3 region is CASSLEAGYHPMNTEAFF. DNA for the CDR3: TGTGCCAGCAGCTTAGAGGCAGGGTACCACCCGATGAACACTGAAGCTTTCTTT.

This chain connects TRBV7-9 to TRBJ1-5; no firm D call. CDR1 and CDR2 (germline): SEHNR, FQNEAQ (reference sequence). The CDR3 has 13 amino acids. V lost 6 bases to trimming and J lost 6 bases, with 12 bases between them. Here the CDR3 DNA reads TGTGCCAGCAGTCGCAACCTAGGTCAGCCCCAGCATTTT. This sequence encodes CASSRNLGQPQHF. Filled out from reference TRBV7-9 and TRBJ1-5, the complete variable domain reads DTGVSQNPRHKITKRGQNVTFRCDPISEHNRLYWYRQTLGQGPEFLTYFQNEAQLEKSRLLSDRFSAERPKGSFSTLEIQRTEQGDSAMYLCASSRNLGQPQHFGDGTRLSIL.

This clonotype occurred a few times. The chain joins TRBV5-5 to TRBJ2-7; D perhaps matches TRBD1 (6 bases). Germline V gives CDR1 SGHKS, CDR2 YYEKEE (reference sequence). The CDR3 runs to 13 residues. Between the trimmed V and J ends, which lost 1 base and 4 bases, there was a span of 9 bases. The CDR3 spells CASSLTGIYEQYF. CDR3 bases: TGTGCCAGCAGCTTGACAGGGATTTACGAGCAGTACTTC.

This clonotype has just a few counts. The CDR3 is CASQVLTGELFF. As DNA, the CDR3 is TGTGCCAGCCAAGTCCTCACCGGGGAGCTGTTTTTT. V is TRBV3-1 and J is TRBJ2-2; D ambiguous. In germline, CDR1 is LGHDT, CDR2 YNNKEL (reference sequence). The CDR3 is made up of 12 amino acids. Trimming took 8 bases from V and 4 from J, leaving 8 bases between them.